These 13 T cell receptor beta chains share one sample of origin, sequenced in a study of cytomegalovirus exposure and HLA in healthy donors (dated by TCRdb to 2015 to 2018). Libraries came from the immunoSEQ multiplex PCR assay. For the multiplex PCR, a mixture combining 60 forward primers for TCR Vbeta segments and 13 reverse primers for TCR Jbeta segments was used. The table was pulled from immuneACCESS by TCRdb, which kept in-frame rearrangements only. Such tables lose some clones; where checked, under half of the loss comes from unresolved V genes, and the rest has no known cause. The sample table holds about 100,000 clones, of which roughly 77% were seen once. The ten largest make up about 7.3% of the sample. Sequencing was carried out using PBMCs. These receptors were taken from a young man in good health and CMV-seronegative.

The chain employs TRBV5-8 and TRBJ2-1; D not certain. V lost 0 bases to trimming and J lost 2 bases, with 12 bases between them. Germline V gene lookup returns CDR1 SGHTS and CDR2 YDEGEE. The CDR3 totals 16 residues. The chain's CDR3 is CASSLGAWIAYNEQFF. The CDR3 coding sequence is TGTGCCAGCAGCTTGGGGGCTTGGATAGCCTACAATGAGCAGTTCTTC.

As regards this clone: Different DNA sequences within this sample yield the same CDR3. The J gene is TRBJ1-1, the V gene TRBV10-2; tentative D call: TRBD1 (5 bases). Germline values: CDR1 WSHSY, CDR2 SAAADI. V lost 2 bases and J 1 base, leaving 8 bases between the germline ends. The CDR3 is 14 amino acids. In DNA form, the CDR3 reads TGCGCCAGCAGTGAGACAGGACAGAACACTGAAGCTTTCTTT. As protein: CASSETGQNTEAFF.

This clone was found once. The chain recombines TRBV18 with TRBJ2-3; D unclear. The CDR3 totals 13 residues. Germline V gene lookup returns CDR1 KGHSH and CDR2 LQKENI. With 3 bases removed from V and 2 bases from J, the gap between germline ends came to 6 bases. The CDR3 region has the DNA TGTGCCAGCTCACCGAGCCACACAGATACGCAGTATTTT. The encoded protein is CASSPSHTDTQYF.

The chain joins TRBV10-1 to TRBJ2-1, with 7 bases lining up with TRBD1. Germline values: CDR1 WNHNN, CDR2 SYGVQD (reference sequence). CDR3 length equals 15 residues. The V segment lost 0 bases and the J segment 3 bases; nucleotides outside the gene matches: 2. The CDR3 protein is CASSESRGLYNEQFF. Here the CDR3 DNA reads TGCGCCAGCAGTGAGTCTAGGGGGCTCTACAATGAGCAGTTCTTC.

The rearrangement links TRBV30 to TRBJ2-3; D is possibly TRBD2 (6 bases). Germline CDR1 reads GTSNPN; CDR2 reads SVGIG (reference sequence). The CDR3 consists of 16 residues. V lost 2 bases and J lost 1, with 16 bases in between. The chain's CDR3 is CAWSNGEGRRTDTQYF. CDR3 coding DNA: TGTGCCTGGAGTAACGGTGAGGGGAGGCGCACAGATACGCAGTATTTT.

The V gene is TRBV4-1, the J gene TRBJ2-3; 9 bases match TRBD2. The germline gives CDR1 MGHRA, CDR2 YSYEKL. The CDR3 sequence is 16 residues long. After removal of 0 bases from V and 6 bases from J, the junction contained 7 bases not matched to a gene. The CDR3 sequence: CASSQERRGGGDTQYF. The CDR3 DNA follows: TGCGCCAGCAGCCAAGAACGGCGGGGGGGCGGGGATACGCAGTATTTT.

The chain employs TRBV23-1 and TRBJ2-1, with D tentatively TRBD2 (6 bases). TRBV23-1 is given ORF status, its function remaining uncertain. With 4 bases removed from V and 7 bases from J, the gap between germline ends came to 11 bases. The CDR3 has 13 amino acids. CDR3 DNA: TGCGCCAGCAGTCCTCATCGGGGGAATGAGCAGTTCTTC. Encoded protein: CASSPHRGNEQFF.

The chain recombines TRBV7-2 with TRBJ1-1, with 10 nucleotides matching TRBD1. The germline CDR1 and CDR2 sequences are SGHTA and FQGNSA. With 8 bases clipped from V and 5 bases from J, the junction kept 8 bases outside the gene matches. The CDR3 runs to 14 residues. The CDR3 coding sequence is TGTGCCAGCGTCCGGGACAGGGGAGAGACTGAAGCTTTCTTT. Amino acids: CASVRDRGETEAFF.

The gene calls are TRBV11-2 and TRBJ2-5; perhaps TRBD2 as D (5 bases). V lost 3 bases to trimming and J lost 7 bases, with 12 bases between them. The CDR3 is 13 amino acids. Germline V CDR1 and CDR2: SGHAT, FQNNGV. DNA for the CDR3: TGTGCCAGCAGCTTCGGGTCCCGGGGGACCCAGTACTTC. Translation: CASSFGSRGTQYF.

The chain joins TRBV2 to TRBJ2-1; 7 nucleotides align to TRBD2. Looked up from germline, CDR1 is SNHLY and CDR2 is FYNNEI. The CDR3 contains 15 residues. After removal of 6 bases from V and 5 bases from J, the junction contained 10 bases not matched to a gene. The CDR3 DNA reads TGTGCCAGCAGCGTCTCGGGAGGCCCAAACAATGAGCAGTTCTTC. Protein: CASSVSGGPNNEQFF.

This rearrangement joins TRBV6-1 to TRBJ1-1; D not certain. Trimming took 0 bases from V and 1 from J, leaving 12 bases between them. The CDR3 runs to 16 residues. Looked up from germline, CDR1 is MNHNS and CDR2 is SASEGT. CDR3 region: CASSEALGAANTEAFF. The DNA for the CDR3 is TGTGCCAGCAGTGAAGCGCTCGGAGCGGCGAACACTGAAGCTTTCTTT.

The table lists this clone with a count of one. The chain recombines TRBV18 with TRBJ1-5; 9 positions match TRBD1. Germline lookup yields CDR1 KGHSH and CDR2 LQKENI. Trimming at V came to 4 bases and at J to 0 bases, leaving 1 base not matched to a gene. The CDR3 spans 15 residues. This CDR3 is CASSRGQGSNQPQHF. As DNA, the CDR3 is TGTGCCAGCTCACGGGGACAGGGTAGCAATCAGCCCCAGCATTTT.

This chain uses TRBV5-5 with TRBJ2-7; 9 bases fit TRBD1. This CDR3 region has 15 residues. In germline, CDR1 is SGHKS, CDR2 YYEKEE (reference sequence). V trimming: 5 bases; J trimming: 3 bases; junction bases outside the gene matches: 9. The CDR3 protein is CASRPRTGADYEQYF. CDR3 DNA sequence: TGTGCCAGCAGACCGAGGACAGGGGCGGACTACGAGCAGTACTTC.